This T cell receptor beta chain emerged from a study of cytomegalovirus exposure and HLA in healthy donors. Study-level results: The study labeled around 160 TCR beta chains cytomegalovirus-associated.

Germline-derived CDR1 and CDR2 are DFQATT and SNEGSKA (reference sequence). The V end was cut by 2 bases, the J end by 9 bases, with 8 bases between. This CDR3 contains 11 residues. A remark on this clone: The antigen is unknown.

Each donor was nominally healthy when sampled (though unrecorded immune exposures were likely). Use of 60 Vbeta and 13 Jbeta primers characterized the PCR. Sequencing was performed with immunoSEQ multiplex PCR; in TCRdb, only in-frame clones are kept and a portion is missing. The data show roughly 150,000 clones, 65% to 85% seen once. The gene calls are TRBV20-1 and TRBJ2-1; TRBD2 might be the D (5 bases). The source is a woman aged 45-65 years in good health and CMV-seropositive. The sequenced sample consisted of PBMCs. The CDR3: CSARIALEQFF. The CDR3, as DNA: TGCAGTGCTAGAATAGCGCTTGAGCAGTTCTTC.